One T cell receptor (beta chain) is described in this entry. In the source study's methods: Amplified reference gene primers provided the basis for estimating nucleated cell counts. TCRdb's table, derived via immunoSEQ multiplex PCR, lists solely in-frame clones and lacks some. V and J calls and clone size follow that table, whereas D and trimming were derived from the DNA. The data show about 170,000 clones, with 70% to 90% seen just once and around 8.9% held by the top ten. This entry belongs to a study of blood T cell repertoires in COVID-19. Overall study context: The United States, Italy and Spain were the sources of the acute and convalescent COVID-19 samples. Sources were T cells, B-cell-depleted T cells, or PBMCs; the material itself was cDNA or gDNA.

In Seattle, patients joined the study during active infection and were tracked longitudinally. The sample taken for sequencing was peripheral blood. This clonotype was sampled from a woman of 80 years or more with COVID-19, enrolled during active disease.

CDR3 sequence (DNA): TGTGCCAGCAGCCCGGACAGCGGGAACAATGAGCAGTTCTTC. Translated: CASSPDSGNNEQFF. The chain is built from TRBV3-1 (or the pseudogene TRBV3-2) and TRBJ2-1; D is perhaps TRBD2 (7 bases). V was cut by 4 bases and J by 5 bases, with 12 bases left in between. Germline assignment: CDR1 LGHDT and CDR2 YNNKEL (reference sequence). The CDR3 runs to 14 residues.